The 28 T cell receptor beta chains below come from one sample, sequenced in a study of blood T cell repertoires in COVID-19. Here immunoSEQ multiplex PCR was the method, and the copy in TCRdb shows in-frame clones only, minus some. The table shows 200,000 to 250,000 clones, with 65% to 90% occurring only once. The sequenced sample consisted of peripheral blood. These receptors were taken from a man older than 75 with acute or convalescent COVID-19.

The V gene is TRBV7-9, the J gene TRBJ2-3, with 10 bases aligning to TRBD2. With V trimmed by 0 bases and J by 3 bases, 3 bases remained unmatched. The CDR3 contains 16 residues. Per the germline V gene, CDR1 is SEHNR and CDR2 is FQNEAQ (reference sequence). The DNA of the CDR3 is TGTGCCAGCAGCTTAGCTTCTAGCGGGAGTACAGATACGCAGTATTTT. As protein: CASSLASSGSTDTQYF.

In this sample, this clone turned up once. The CDR3 DNA reads as TGTGCCAGCAGCTTAGTGGGAGGCCAGATCCTCTATGGCTACACCTTC. This translates into CASSLVGGQILYGYTF. The rearrangement joins TRBV7-6 to TRBJ1-2, with unresolved D. Deletions cut 1 base from V and 4 bases from J, with 16 bases between. The germline V gene has CDR1 SGHVS and CDR2 FNYEAQ. The CDR3 is 16 residues long.

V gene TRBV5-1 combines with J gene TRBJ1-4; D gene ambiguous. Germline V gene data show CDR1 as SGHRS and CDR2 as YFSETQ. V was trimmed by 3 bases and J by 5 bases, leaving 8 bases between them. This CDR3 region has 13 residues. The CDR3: CASSSAPNEKLFF. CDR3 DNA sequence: TGCGCCAGCAGCTCTGCGCCCAATGAAAAACTGTTTTTT.

Written as DNA, the CDR3 is TGTGCCAGCAGCTTAGGCACAGGTTCACCTTACGAGCAGTACTTC. It translates to CASSLGTGSPYEQYF. This chain links TRBV11-2 with TRBJ2-7; tentatively, D is TRBD1 (5 bases). V dropped 1 base and J dropped 4 bases, with 14 bases sitting between them. Germline lookup yields CDR1 SGHAT and CDR2 FQNNGV. This CDR3 has 15 residues.

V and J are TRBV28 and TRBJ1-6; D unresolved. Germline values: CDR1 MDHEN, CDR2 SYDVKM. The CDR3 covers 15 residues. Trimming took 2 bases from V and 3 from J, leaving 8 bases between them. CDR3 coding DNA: TGTGCCAGCAGTTTACTTCAGGACTATAATTCACCCCTCCACTTT. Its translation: CASSLLQDYNSPLHF.

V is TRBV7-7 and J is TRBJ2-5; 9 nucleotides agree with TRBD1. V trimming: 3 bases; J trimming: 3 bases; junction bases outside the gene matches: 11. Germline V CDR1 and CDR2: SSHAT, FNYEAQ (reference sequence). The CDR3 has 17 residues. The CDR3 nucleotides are TGTGCCAGCAGCTTCGGAGGGACACAGGGGGCGAAAGAGACCCAGTACTTC. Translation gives CASSFGGTQGAKETQYF.

As DNA, the CDR3 is TGTGCCTGGACATCATATGGGACAATTATCCGGGAGCTGTTTTTT. Amino acids: CAWTSYGTIIRELFF. This chain connects TRBV30 to TRBJ2-2; TRBD1 is a possible D gene (6 bases). The CDR3 covers 15 residues. Trimming stripped 4 bases from V and 9 bases from J, with 21 bases between. CDR1 and CDR2 (germline): GTSNPN, SVGIG (reference sequence).

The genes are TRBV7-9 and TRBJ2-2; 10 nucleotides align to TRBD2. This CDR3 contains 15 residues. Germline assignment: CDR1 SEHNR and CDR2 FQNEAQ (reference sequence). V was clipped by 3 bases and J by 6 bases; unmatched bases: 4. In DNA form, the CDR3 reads TGTGCCAGCAGCTTCCTAGCGGGAGCCGCCGGGGAGCTGTTTTTT. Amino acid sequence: CASSFLAGAAGELFF.

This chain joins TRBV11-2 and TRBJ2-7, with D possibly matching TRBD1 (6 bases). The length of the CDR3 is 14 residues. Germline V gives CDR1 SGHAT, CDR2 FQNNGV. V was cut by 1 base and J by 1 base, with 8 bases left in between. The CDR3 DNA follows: TGTGCCAGCAGCTTAGGAACAGGGTCCTACGAGCAGTACTTC. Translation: CASSLGTGSYEQYF.

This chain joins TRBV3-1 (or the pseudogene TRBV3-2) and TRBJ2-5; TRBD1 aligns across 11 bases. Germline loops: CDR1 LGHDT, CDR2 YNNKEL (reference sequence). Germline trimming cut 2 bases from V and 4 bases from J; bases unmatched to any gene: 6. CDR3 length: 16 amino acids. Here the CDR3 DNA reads TGTGCCAGCAGCCAACAACCGGGACAGGGGGGAGAGACCCAGTACTTC. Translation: CASSQQPGQGGETQYF.

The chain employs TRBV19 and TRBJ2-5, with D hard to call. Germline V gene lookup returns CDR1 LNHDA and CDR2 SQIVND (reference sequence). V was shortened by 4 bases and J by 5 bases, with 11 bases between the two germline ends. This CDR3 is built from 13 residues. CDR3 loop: CASSSQPRETQYF. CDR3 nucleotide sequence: TGTGCCAGTAGTAGTCAACCTCGGGAGACCCAGTACTTC. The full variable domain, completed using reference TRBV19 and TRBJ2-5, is DGGITQSPKYLFRKEGQNVTLSCEQNLNHDAMYWYRQDPGQGLRLIYYSQIVNDFQKGDIAEGYSVSREKKESFPLTVTSAQKNPTAFYLCASSSQPRETQYFGPGTRLLVL.

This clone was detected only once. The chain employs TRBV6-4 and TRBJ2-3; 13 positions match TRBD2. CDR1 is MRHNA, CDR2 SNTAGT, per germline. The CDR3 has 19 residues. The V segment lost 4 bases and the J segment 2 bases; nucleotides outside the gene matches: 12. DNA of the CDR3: TGTGCCAGCAGTGCCACACACCCGGGACTAGCGGGACCCACAGATACGCAGTATTTT. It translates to CASSATHPGLAGPTDTQYF.

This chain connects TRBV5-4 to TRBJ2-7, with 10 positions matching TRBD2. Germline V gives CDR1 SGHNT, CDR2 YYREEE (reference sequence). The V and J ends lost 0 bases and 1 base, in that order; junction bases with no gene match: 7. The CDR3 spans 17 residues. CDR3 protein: CASSLGLAGVHSYEQYF. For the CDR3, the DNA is TGTGCCAGCAGCTTGGGGCTAGCGGGAGTTCATTCCTACGAGCAGTACTTC.

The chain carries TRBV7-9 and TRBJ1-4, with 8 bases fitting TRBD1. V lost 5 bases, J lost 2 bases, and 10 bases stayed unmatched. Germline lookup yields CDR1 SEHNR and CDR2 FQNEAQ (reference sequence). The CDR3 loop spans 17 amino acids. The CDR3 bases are TGTGCCAGCAGCCCCGGCCAGGGGGCGGCTACTAATGAAAAACTGTTTTTT. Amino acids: CASSPGQGAATNEKLFF.

CDR3 sequence reads: CASQDRGRADTQYF. The CDR3 DNA sequence: TGTGCCAGCCAGGACAGGGGGAGGGCAGATACGCAGTATTTT. This rearrangement joins TRBV19 to TRBJ2-3; 10 positions match TRBD1. There are 14 residues in the CDR3. Trimming removed 9 bases from V and 4 bases from J; junction bases left unmatched: 7. CDR1 and CDR2 (germline): LNHDA, SQIVND (reference sequence).

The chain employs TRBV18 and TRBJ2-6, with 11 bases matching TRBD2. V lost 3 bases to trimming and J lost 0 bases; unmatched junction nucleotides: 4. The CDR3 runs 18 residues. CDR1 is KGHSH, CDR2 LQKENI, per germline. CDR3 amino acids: CASSPGLADLSGANVLTF. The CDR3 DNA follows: TGTGCCAGCTCACCGGGACTAGCGGACCTCTCTGGGGCCAACGTCCTGACTTTC. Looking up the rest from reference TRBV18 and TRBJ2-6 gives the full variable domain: NAGVMQNPRHLVRRRGQEARLRCSPMKGHSHVYWYRQLPEEGLKFMVYLQKENIIDESGMPKERFSAEFPKEGPSILRIQQVVRGDSAAYFCASSPGLADLSGANVLTFGAGSRLTVL.

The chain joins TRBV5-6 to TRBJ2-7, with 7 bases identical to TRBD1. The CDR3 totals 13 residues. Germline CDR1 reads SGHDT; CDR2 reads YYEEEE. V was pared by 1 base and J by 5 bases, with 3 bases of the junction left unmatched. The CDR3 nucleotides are TGTGCCAGCAGCTTGTACAGGGGCAACGAGCAGTACTTC. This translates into CASSLYRGNEQYF.

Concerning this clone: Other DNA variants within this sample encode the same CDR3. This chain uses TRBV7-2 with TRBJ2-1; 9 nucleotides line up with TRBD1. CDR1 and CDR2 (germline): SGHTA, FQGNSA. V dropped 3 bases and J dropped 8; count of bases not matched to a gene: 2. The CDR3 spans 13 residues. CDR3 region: CASSLDRGDEQFF. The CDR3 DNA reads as TGTGCCAGCAGCTTGGACAGGGGCGATGAGCAGTTCTTC.

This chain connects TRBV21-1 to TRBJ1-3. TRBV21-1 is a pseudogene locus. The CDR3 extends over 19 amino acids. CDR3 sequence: CASSKVKGGDQSSGNTIYF. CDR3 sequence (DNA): TGTGCCAGCAGCAAAGTTAAGGGCGGGGACCAGAGCTCTGGAAACACCATATATTTT.

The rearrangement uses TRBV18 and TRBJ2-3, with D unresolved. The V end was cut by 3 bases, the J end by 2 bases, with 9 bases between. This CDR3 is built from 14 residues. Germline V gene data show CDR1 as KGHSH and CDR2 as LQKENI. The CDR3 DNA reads TGTGCCAGCTCACCCCTCCAGAACACAGATACGCAGTATTTT. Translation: CASSPLQNTDTQYF.

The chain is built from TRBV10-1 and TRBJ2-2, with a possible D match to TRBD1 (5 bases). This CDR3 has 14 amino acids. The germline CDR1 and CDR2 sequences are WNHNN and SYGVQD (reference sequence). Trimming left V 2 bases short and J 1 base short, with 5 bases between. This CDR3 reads CASSEQGNTGELFF. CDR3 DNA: TGCGCCAGCAGTGAGCAGGGGAACACCGGGGAGCTGTTTTTT.

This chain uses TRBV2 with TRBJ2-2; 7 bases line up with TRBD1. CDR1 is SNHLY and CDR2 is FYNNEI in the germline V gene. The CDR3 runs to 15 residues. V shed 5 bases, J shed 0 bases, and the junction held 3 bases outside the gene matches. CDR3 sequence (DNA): TGTGCCAGCAGTAACCAGGGGGCGAACACCGGGGAGCTGTTTTTT. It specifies CASSNQGANTGELFF. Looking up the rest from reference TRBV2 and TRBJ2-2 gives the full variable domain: EPEVTQTPSHQVTQMGQEVILRCVPISNHLYFYWYRQILGQKVEFLVSFYNNEISEKSEIFDDQFSVERPDGSNFTLKIRSTKLEDSAMYFCASSNQGANTGELFFGEGSRLTVL.

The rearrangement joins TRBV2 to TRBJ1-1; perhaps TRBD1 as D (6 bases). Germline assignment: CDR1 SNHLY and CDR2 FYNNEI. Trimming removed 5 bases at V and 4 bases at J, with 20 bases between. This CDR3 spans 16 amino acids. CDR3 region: CASSTRQVFRGTEAFF. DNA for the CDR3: TGTGCCAGCAGTACCCGACAGGTCTTCCGGGGCACTGAAGCTTTCTTT.

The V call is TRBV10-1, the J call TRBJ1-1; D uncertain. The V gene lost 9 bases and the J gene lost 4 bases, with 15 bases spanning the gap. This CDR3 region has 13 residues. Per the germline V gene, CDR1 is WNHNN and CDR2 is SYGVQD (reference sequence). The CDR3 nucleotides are TGCGCCAGTCCATTAGAGGTGGGCACTGAAGCTTTCTTT. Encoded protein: CASPLEVGTEAFF.

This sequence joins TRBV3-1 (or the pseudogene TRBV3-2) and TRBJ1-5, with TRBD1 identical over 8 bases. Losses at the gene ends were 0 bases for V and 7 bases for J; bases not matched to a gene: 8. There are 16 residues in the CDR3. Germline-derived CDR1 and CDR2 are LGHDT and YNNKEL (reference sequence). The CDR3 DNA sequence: TGTGCCAGCAGCCAAGATAAGACAGGGGCGGGACAGCCCCAGCATTTT. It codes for CASSQDKTGAGQPQHF.

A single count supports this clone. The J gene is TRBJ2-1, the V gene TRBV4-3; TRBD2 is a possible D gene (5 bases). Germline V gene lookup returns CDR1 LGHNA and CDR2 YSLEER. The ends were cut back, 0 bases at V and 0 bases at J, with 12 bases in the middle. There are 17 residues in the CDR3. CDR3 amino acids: CASSQDTRGYSYNEQFF. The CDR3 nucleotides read TGCGCCAGCAGCCAAGATACCCGGGGTTACTCCTACAATGAGCAGTTCTTC.

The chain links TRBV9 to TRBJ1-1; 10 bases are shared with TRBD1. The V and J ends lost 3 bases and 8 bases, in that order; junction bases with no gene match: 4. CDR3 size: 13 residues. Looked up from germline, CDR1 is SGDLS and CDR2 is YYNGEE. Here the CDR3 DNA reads TGTGCCAGCAGCGCTGGGACAGGGGTCGAAGCTTTCTTT. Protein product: CASSAGTGVEAFF.

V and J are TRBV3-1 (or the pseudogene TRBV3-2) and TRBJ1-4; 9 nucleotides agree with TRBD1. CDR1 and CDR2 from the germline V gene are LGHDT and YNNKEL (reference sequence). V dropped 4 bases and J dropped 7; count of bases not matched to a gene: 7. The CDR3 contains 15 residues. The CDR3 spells CASSRTGAWSEKLFF. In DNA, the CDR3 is TGTGCCAGCAGCCGGACAGGGGCATGGAGTGAAAAACTGTTTTTT.